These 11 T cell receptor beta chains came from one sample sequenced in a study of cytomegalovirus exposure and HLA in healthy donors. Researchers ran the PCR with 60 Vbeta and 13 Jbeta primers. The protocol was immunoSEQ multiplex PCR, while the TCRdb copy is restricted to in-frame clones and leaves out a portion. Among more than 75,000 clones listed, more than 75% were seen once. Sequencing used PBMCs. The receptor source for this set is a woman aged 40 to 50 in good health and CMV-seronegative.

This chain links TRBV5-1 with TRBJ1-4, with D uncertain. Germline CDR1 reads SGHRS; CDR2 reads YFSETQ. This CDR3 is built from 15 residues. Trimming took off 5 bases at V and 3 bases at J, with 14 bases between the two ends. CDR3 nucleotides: TGCGCCAGCAGTCTAGTCGTTGGCCCTAATGAAAAACTGTTTTTT. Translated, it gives CASSLVVGPNEKLFF.

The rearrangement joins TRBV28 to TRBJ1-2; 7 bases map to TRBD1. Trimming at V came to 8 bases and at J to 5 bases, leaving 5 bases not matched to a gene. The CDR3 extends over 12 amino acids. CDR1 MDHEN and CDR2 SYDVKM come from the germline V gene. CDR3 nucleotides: TGTGCCAGCCAGACAGGGAATTATGGCTACACCTTC. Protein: CASQTGNYGYTF.

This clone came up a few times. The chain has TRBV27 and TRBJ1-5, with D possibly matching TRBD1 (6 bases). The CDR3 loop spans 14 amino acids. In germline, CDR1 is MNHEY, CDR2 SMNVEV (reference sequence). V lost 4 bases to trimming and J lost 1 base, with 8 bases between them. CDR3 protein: CASSSGESNQPQHF. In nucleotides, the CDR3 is TGTGCCAGCAGTTCAGGGGAGAGCAATCAGCCCCAGCATTTT.

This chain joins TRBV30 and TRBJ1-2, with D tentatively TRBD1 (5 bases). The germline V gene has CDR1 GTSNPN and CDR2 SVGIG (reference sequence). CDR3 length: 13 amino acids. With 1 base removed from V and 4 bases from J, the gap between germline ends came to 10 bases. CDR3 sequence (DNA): TGTGCCTGGAGTGCAGGGATGAGCTATGGCTACACCTTC. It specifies CAWSAGMSYGYTF.

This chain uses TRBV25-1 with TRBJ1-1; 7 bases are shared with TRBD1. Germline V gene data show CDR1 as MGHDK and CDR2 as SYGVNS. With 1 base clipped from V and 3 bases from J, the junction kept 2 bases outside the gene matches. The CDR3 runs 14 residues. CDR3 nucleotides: TGTGCCAGCAGTGAATGTACAGGGGACACTGAAGCTTTCTTT. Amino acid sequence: CASSECTGDTEAFF.

CDR3 sequence (DNA): TGTGCCACCAGCAGAGGTCCCATTGTCGGCACTGAAGCTTTCTTT. Its translation: CATSRGPIVGTEAFF. V and J are TRBV15 and TRBJ1-1; D uncertain. V was clipped by 1 base and J by 4 bases, with 13 bases between them. The CDR3 covers 15 residues. Germline V CDR1 and CDR2: LNHNV, YYDKDF (reference sequence).

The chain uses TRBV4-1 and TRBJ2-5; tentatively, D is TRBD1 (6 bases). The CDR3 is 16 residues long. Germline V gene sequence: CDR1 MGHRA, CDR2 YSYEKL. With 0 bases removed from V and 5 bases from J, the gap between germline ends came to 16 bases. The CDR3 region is CASSQEVAGVYETQYF. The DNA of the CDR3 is TGCGCCAGCAGCCAAGAAGTGGCAGGGGTTTACGAGACCCAGTACTTC.

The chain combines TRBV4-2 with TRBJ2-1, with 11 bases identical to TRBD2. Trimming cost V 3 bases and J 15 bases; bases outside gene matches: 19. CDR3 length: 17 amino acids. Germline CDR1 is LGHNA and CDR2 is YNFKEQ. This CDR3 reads CASSQGSGGATAWVPFF. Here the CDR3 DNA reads TGTGCCAGCAGCCAGGGTAGCGGGGGGGCCACCGCTTGGGTACCGTTCTTC.

The CDR3 reads CASSLFPGGGTGELFF. The CDR3 DNA reads as TGTGCCAGCAGTTTATTCCCCGGGGGAGGGACCGGGGAGCTGTTTTTT. The rearrangement uses TRBV27 and TRBJ2-2, with TRBD2 matching 7 bases. V trimming: 1 base; J trimming: 5 bases; junction bases outside the gene matches: 7. CDR1 and CDR2 (germline): MNHEY, SMNVEV (reference sequence). This CDR3 contains 16 residues.

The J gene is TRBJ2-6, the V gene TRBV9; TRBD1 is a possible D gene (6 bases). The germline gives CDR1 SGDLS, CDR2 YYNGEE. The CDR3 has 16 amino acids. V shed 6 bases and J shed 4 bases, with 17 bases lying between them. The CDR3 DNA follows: TGTGCCAGCACCCGGTGGGGGCAGGTCGGGGCCAACGTCCTGACTTTC. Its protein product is CASTRWGQVGANVLTF.

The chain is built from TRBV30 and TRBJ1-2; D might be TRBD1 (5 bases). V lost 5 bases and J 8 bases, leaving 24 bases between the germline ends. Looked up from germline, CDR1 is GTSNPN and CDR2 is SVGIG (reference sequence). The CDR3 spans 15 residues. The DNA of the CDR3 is TGTGCCTGGTCAGACTCAGGGTTCGGACTATCGGGCTACACCTTC. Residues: CAWSDSGFGLSGYTF.